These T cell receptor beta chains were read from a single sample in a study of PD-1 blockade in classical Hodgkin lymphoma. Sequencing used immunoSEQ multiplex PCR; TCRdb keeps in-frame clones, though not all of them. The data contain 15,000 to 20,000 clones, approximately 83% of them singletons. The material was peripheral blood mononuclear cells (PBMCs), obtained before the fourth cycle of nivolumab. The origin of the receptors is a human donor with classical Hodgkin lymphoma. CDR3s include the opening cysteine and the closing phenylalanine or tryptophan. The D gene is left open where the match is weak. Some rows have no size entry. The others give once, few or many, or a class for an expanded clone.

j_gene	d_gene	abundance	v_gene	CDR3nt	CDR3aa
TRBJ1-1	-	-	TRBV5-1	TGCGCCAGCAGCTTGGTGGGGGGCGACAACACTGAAGCTTTCTTT	CASSLVGGDNTEAFF
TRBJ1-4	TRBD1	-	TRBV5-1	TGCGCCAGCAGCCTCCAGGGGGACACTAATGAAAAACTGTTTTTT	CASSLQGDTNEKLFF
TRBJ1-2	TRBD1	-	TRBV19	TGTGCCAGTAGGGGACAGAGGAACTATGGCTACACCTTC	CASRGQRNYGYTF
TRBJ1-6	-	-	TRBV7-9	TGTGCCAGCAGCTTAGCCGGGACCGGCCGGATCCCCCTCCACTTT	CASSLAGTGRIPLHF
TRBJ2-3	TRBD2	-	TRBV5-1	TGCGCCAGCAGCTTCTCCGGGGGGGCAGGAGATACGCAGTATTTT	CASSFSGGAGDTQYF
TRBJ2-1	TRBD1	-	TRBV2	TGTGCCACGGGACAGGGTAGGAGTGAGCAGTTCTTC	CATGQGRSEQFF
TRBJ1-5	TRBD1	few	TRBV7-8	TGTGCCAGCAGCTTAGCCGGGACAGGAAACAATCAGCCCCAGCATTTT	CASSLAGTGNNQPQHF
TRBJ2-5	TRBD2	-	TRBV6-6	TGTGCCAACTCTCGGACGGGGGGCCAAGAGACCCAGTACTTC	CANSRTGGQETQYF
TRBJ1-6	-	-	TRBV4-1	TGCGCCAGCAGCCACCAACCGACCAATTCACCCCTCCACTTT	CASSHQPTNSPLHF
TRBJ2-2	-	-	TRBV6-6	TGTGCCAGCAATAGAGGCCCCATGTCCGGGGAGCTGTTTTTT	CASNRGPMSGELFF
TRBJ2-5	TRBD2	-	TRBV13	TGTGCCAGCAGCCTGACCCGACTAGCGGGGGTAGAGACCCAGTACTTC	CASSLTRLAGVETQYF
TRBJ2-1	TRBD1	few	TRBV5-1	TGCGCCAGCACTCCCCAGGGGGTCAATGAGCAGTTCTTC	CASTPQGVNEQFF
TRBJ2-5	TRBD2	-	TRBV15	TGTGCCACCAGCAGTCTAGCGGGGGGGAGGGAGGAGACCCAGTACTTC	CATSSLAGGREETQYF
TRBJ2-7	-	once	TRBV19	TGTGCCAGTAGTATAGGGCCGAGACTAGTAAATGGCGAGCAGTACTTC	CASSIGPRLVNGEQYF
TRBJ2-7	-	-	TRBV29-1	TGCAGCGTTCTTACAGGGAGCTCCTACGAGCAGTACTTC	CSVLTGSSYEQYF
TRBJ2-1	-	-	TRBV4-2	TGTGCCAGCAGCCAAGAGGGGCCAGGACTAATGGACAATGAGCAGTTCTTC	CASSQEGPGLMDNEQFF
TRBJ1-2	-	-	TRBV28	TGTGCCAGCAGTTTCGGGCAGAATGGCTACACCTTC	CASSFGQNGYTF
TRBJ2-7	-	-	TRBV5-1	TGCGCCAGCAGCCTGGAGGGACACACCTACGAGCAGTACTTC	CASSLEGHTYEQYF
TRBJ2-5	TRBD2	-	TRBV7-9	TGTGCCAGCCTTCAAGTGGGGGGGGAGACCCAGTACTTC	CASLQVGGETQYF
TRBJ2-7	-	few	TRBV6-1	TGTGCCAGCACCACGGCACCGGGGGGACACTACGAGCAGTACTTC	CASTTAPGGHYEQYF
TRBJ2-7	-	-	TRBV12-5	TGTGCTAGTGGCAGTGGGGCTAGCAGTGCCTACGAGCAGTACTTC	CASGSGASSAYEQYF
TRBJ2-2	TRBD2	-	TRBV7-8	TGTGCCAGCAGCTTAGGGACGGGGGGAGGCACCGGGGAGCTGTTTTTT	CASSLGTGGGTGELFF
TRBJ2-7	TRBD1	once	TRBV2	TGTGCCAGCGAATCCGGGACAGGGACCTACGAGCAGTACTTC	CASESGTGTYEQYF